The present entry profiles one TCR beta chain with its context. Its specificity is unknown. These data come from a study of monozygotic twins with inflammatory bowel disease. The CDR3 is 15 residues long. Germline CDR1 is KGHSH and CDR2 is LQKENI. TCRdb reprocessed the 5' RACE reads and stores each CDR3 protein as one record, lacking DNA. The sample includes about 300,000 distinct CDR3 sequences. It was from whole blood, with no T cell sorting, that total RNA was isolated. Regarding the study as a whole: Fewer shared clonotypes with others were found in IBD patients than in healthy twins, especially with disease activity. TCRbeta diversity (inverse Simpson) was lower in IBD patients than in healthy co-twins.

Material: blood. The chain couples TRBV18 to TRBJ1-3. The sequence was collected from a human donor with ulcerative colitis or Crohn's disease, or a healthy co-twin of an affected twin (not recorded which). CDR3 residues: CASSPTVNSGNTIYF.